This T cell receptor (beta chain) was obtained from a study of metastatic and nonmetastatic thyroid tumors (dated by TCRdb to 2018 to 2020). With regard to the full study: Repertoires were compared across peripheral blood and tumor or nodule tissue samples from malignant and benign thyroid patients.

Note on this clone: The clone's antigen remains unknown. Base qualities are not at hand, and no much larger clone is one base apart.

Library method: PCR. Sequencer: Illumina HiSeq 4000. High-throughput sequencing was used to profile the TCR beta-chain CDR3 region of every patient. Under the source paper's analysis protocol: Drawing on CDR3 differences between clinicopathological groups, the researchers built a classifier meant to tell apart patients with distant-metastatic papillary thyroid cancer. The Shannon index was used to measure repertoire diversity, and the Morisita-Horn index was used to measure how similar tumor and blood repertoires were. TCRdb trimmed public reads at Q25 via fastp, called clones via MiXCR and kept in-frame beta chains. The V and J calls follow TCRdb's processing rather than the paper's. The sample table contains roughly 12,000 clones; only one count was recorded for around 40% of them. The top ten clones comprise approximately 15% of the sample. Overall study outcomes, separate from this receptor: In both blood and tumor samples, malignant tumors were reported to have significantly higher TCR beta diversity than benign nodules.

Before undergoing thyroid surgery, none of the patients had been given any kind of treatment. Using T-cell receptor beta sequencing, the study looked back at clinical samples from patients collected from about 2011 to 2019. The sequence was collected from a female donor with papillary thyroid cancer or a benign thyroid nodule (not recorded which). Some clones in this sample may be carry-over from other donors' samples. Source material: tumor tissue.

Here the CDR3 is given as CASSLGTGAYEQYF. At the DNA level, the sequence is TGTGCCAGCAGTTTGGGGACAGGGGCCTACGAGCAGTACTTC. This chain joins TRBV28 to TRBJ2-7; 10 bases in the middle match TRBD1. Measured from the cysteine to the phenylalanine, the CDR3 is 14 residues long. Kept here is only the CDR3 DNA, which spans 42 bases and is read in frame from base 1. Germline trimming amounts to 3 bases on V and 2 bases on J, with 1 as the count of junction bases outside the gene matches. From a lookup of the germline V gene, CDR1 and CDR2 are MDHEN and SYDVKM.